This TCR beta chain emerged from a study of T cell responses to AZD1222 COVID-19 vaccine. Across the whole study: Whether given at about 4 or about 12 weeks, second doses were pooled.

Assay: immunoSEQ multiplex PCR; the TCRdb copy retains only in-frame clones and omits some. The sample records 65,000 to 80,000 clones, about 85% being singletons. The CDR3 consists of 13 residues. Trimming pared 0 bases from V and 3 bases from J, leaving 6 bases between. Germline V CDR1 and CDR2: KGHSY, FQNENV. The origin of this receptor is an adult in good health. The sample in question was peripheral blood, obtained on day 0 of AZD1222 vaccination. The chain recombines TRBV16 with TRBJ2-7; D remains unclear. The CDR3 loop reads CASSQSTRYEQYF. For the CDR3, the DNA is TGTGCCAGCAGCCAATCTACCCGCTACGAGCAGTACTTC.